These 18 T cell receptor beta chains share one sample of origin, sequenced in a study of cytomegalovirus exposure and HLA in healthy donors. The primer mix had 60 Vbeta and 13 Jbeta primers. The data were produced by immunoSEQ multiplex PCR, yet TCRdb's version contains in-frame clones alone and is incomplete. The sample includes about 98,000 clones, 75% to 90% of them seen just once. Sequencing input: PBMCs. The receptors shown here come from a man aged 40-49 years in good health and CMV-seronegative.

The chain combines TRBV2 with TRBJ1-2; perhaps TRBD1 as D (5 bases). V dropped 2 bases and J dropped 2 bases, with 12 bases sitting between them. The CDR3 loop spans 15 amino acids. Germline V gene sequence: CDR1 SNHLY, CDR2 FYNNEI. CDR3 in DNA: TGTGCCAGCAGTGAACAGGGACTATCGAACTATGGCTACACCTTC. Its translation is CASSEQGLSNYGYTF.

This chain connects TRBV6-6 to TRBJ2-2; tentatively, D is TRBD1 (6 bases). CDR1 is MNHNY and CDR2 is SVGAGI in the germline V gene (reference sequence). V shed 6 bases and J shed 6 bases, with 8 bases lying between them. This CDR3 is built from 12 residues. CDR3 sequence reads: CASRQGSGELFF. The CDR3 nucleotides are TGTGCCAGCAGACAGGGTTCCGGGGAGCTGTTTTTT.

This sequence joins TRBV7-9 and TRBJ2-7; D is ambiguous. CDR3 length: 13 residues. Germline V lookup: CDR1 SEHNR, CDR2 FQNEAQ (reference sequence). V gave up 1 base and J gave up 2 bases, with 6 bases separating them. CDR3 nucleotide sequence: TGTGCCAGCAGCTTAGTATACACCTACGAGCAGTACTTC. It codes for CASSLVYTYEQYF.

The rearrangement joins TRBV7-6 to TRBJ1-3; TRBD1 matches at 9 bases. V shed 4 bases, J shed 2 bases, and the junction held 3 bases outside the gene matches. The CDR3 length is 15 residues. The germline V gene encodes CDR1 SGHVS and CDR2 FNYEAQ. The DNA for the CDR3 is TGTGCCAGCAGCTCTACAGGGGGCACTGGAAACACCATATATTTT. It yields the protein CASSSTGGTGNTIYF.

The chain joins TRBV4-1 to TRBJ2-1; D remains unclear. Germline CDR1 and CDR2: MGHRA and YSYEKL. The CDR3 covers 16 residues. Trimming took off 4 bases at V and 0 bases at J, with 13 bases between the two ends. The CDR3 region is CASSLWSTGSYNEQFF. DNA of the CDR3: TGCGCCAGCAGCCTGTGGTCTACCGGCTCCTACAATGAGCAGTTCTTC.

This clone was seen a single time. The chain joins TRBV7-2 to TRBJ2-3, with 12 bases identical to TRBD2. Trimming at V came to 1 base and at J to 6 bases, leaving 8 bases not matched to a gene. Germline V lookup: CDR1 SGHTA, CDR2 FQGNSA. This CDR3 region has 17 residues. DNA of the CDR3: TGTGCCAGCAGCTTAGATCTAGCGGGGGGGAGAAGGGATACGCAGTATTTT. It codes for CASSLDLAGGRRDTQYF.

The DNA for the CDR3 is TGCGCCAGCAGTTCCGGGACAGGGGACACTGAAGCTTTCTTT. Translated: CASSSGTGDTEAFF. The gene calls are TRBV5-1 and TRBJ1-1; 10 bases agree with TRBD1. Trimming cost V 5 bases and J 3 bases; bases outside gene matches: 4. This CDR3 is built from 14 residues. Per the germline V gene, CDR1 is SGHRS and CDR2 is YFSETQ. The variable domain in full, with the rest retrieved from reference TRBV5-1 and TRBJ1-1, is KAGVTQTPRYLIKTRGQQVTLSCSPISGHRSVSWYQQTPGQGLQFLFEYFSETQRNKGNFPGRFSGRQFSNSRSEMNVSTLELGDSALYLCASSSGTGDTEAFFGQGTRLTVV.

This clone has more than one count but fewer than ten. The rearrangement joins TRBV5-1 to TRBJ1-6; 9 bases line up with TRBD1. The germline gives CDR1 SGHRS, CDR2 YFSETQ. CDR3 length: 17 residues. V lost 4 bases and J lost 10; bases outside the gene matches: 15. Here the CDR3 DNA reads TGCGCCAGCAGCGTCTCTAGCCCGGGACAGGGAGGGTCACCCCTCCACTTT. Its translation is CASSVSSPGQGGSPLHF.

V is TRBV9 and J is TRBJ2-5; 8 positions agree with TRBD2. Germline loops: CDR1 SGDLS, CDR2 YYNGEE. J was trimmed by 5 bases and V by 0 bases; bases with no gene match: 6. The CDR3 is 15 residues long. The CDR3 is CASSVVGGAGETQYF. The CDR3 nucleotides are TGTGCCAGCAGCGTAGTCGGGGGGGCCGGTGAGACCCAGTACTTC.

Of note for this clone: This sample also contains other DNA sequences that code for the same CDR3. This chain links TRBV9 with TRBJ1-2; perhaps TRBD1 as D (6 bases). Germline CDR1 SGDLS, CDR2 YYNGEE. Trimming took 1 base from V and 5 from J, leaving 6 bases between them. The CDR3 totals 12 residues. Here the CDR3 DNA reads TGTGCCAGCAGCGTAACAGGGTATGGCTACACCTTC. This translates into CASSVTGYGYTF.

There are a few counts of this clone. The V gene is TRBV13, the J gene TRBJ1-1; D uncertain. Germline CDR1 is PRHDT and CDR2 is FYEKMQ (reference sequence). Trimming left V 0 bases short and J 6 bases short, with 5 bases between. CDR3 length equals 12 residues. CDR3 DNA sequence: TGTGCCAGCAGCTTAGGACAGTCTGAAGCTTTCTTT. Protein sequence: CASSLGQSEAFF.

The CDR3 protein is CASSLGSSYNSPLHF. The CDR3 region has the DNA TGTGCCAGCAGTTTGGGGAGCTCCTATAATTCACCCCTCCACTTT. This chain joins TRBV27 and TRBJ1-6; no clear D gene. Trimming stripped 3 bases from V and 0 bases from J, with 6 bases between. Germline values: CDR1 MNHEY, CDR2 SMNVEV (reference sequence). The CDR3 extends over 15 amino acids.

As DNA, the CDR3 is TGTGCCAGCAGCGAAGACAGGGGGCCGGAGACCCAGTACTTC. Translation gives CASSEDRGPETQYF. The chain carries TRBV7-2 and TRBJ2-5; 10 bases are shared with TRBD1. Per germline, CDR1 SGHTA and CDR2 FQGNSA. The trim removed 5 bases at V and 5 bases at J, leaving 5 bases unmatched. CDR3 length: 14 amino acids.

The chain recombines TRBV25-1 with TRBJ1-5; D gene unclear. Trimming left V 0 bases short and J 2 bases short, with 11 bases between. This CDR3 is 16 amino acids long. Germline-derived CDR1 and CDR2 are MGHDK and SYGVNS. The CDR3 spells CASSEYRWGGNQPQHF. CDR3 sequence (DNA): TGTGCCAGCAGTGAATATCGGTGGGGAGGCAATCAGCCCCAGCATTTT.

The J gene is TRBJ1-6, the V gene TRBV4-1; D is undetermined. Trimming stripped 1 base from V and 9 bases from J, with 16 bases between. The CDR3 has 16 residues. The V gene's germline CDR1 is MGHRA and CDR2 YSYEKL. Here the CDR3 reads CASSQATPVGGSPLHF. DNA of the CDR3: TGCGCCAGCAGCCAAGCGACCCCTGTAGGCGGTTCACCCCTCCACTTT.

The V and J genes are TRBV2 and TRBJ1-3; D is perhaps TRBD1 (6 bases). Trimming left V 9 bases short and J 2 bases short, with 14 bases between. Germline V gene lookup returns CDR1 SNHLY and CDR2 FYNNEI. The CDR3 extends over 14 amino acids. In nucleotides, the CDR3 is TGTGCCAGTAGGGGGTTCGGGGCTGGAAACACCATATATTTT. Its translation is CASRGFGAGNTIYF.

The sample holds one count of this clone. The rearrangement joins TRBV6-5 to TRBJ1-5; D gene unclear. The CDR3 covers 14 residues. V shed 6 bases and J shed 4 bases, with 13 bases lying between them. Germline lookup yields CDR1 MNHEY and CDR2 SVGAGI. CDR3 protein: CASRRRGLNQPQHF. DNA of the CDR3: TGTGCCAGCAGGAGACGGGGTTTGAATCAGCCCCAGCATTTT.

The V gene is TRBV7-2, the J gene TRBJ2-6; D perhaps matches TRBD1 (5 bases). Germline values: CDR1 SGHTA, CDR2 FQGNSA. The CDR3 loop spans 15 amino acids. Trimming took off 4 bases at V and 0 bases at J, with 7 bases between the two ends. The CDR3: CASSSQDSGANVLTF. CDR3 DNA sequence: TGTGCCAGCAGCTCACAGGACTCTGGGGCCAACGTCCTGACTTTC.